This T cell receptor (beta chain) was observed in a study of yellow fever vaccine responses in identical twins (dated by TCRdb to the late 2010s). In the study overall: Focusing on identical twins, the study followed the T cell clones that responded to the vaccine, and did so with precision. The paper's findings and limits, for the study overall: The authors reported that the T cell response to vaccination in identical twins appeared partly convergent and partly personalized.

Libraries were made using RT-PCR. The instrument was an Illumina HiSeq 2500. TCRdb reprocessed the public reads (quality trimming at Q25 with fastp, clone calling with MiXCR) and kept in-frame beta chains. Each CDR3 protein gets just one entry, which takes the most common genes and DNA from the rows behind it. The sample table lists over a thousand distinct CDR3 sequences, 80% of them with a count of one. Approximately 25% of the sample lies in the top ten. From a lookup of the germline V gene (reference sequence), CDR1 and CDR2 are LGHDT and YNNKEL. Counted from cysteine to phenylalanine, this CDR3 has 14 amino acids. The read is trimmed to its CDR3 DNA, 42 bases read in frame from base 1. The V end loses 1 base and the J end loses 6 bases, and a stretch of 9 bases separates them. Details on this clonotype: Its antigen is currently not known. No much larger clonotype is one base removed from it; base qualities were not supplied.

This sequence was found in a female donor who received the yellow fever vaccine. Material: T cells from blood (PBMCs), unsorted or a sorted subset (not recorded which), obtained before or after yellow fever vaccination (not recorded which). This sequence uses TRBV3-1 and TRBJ2-2, and possibly TRBD2, on 5 matching bases. The sequence in DNA is TGTGCCAGCAGCCAAGTGGGGAGAGCCGGGGAGCTGTTTTTT. Its translation is CASSQVGRAGELFF.